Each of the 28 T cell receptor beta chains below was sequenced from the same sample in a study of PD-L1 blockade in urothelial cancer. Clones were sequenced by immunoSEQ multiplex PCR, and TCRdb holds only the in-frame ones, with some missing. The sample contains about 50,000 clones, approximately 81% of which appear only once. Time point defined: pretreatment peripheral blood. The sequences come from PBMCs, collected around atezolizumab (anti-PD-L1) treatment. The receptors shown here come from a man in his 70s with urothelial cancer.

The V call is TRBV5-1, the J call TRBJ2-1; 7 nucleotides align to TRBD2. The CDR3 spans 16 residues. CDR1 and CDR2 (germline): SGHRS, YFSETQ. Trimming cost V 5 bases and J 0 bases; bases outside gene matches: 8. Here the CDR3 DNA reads TGCGCCAGCAGTCTGACTAGCAGGAGCTCCTACAATGAGCAGTTCTTC. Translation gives CASSLTSRSSYNEQFF.

The CDR3 loop is CASKLDEALNTEAFF. CDR3 nucleotides: TGTGCCAGCAAATTGGATGAGGCTTTGAACACTGAAGCTTTCTTT. This sequence joins TRBV11-3 and TRBJ1-1; D uncertain. Trimming shortened V by 7 bases and J by 0 bases, and 15 bases separated the two germline ends. In germline, CDR1 is SGHNT, CDR2 YENEEA. CDR3 length: 15 amino acids.

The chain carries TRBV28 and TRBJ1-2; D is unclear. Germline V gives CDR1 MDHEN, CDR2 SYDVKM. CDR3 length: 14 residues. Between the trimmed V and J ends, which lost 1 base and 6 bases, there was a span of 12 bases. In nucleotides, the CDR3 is TGTGCCAGCAGTTTATACGACCGCCAGGATGGCTACACCTTC. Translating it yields CASSLYDRQDGYTF.

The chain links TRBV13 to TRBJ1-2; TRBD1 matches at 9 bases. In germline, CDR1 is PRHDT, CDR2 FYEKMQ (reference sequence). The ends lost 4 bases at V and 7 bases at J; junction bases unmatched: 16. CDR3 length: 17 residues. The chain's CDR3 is CASSSLAGGDRVVGYTF. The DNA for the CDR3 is TGTGCCAGCAGCTCCTTGGCAGGAGGGGACAGGGTCGTTGGCTACACCTTC.

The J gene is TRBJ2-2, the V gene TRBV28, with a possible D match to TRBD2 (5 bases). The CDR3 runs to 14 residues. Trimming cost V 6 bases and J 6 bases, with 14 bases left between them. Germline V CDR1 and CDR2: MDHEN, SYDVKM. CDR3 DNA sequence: TGTGCCAGCAGGCACGAGGGCAGGTCCGGGGAGCTGTTTTTT. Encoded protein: CASRHEGRSGELFF.

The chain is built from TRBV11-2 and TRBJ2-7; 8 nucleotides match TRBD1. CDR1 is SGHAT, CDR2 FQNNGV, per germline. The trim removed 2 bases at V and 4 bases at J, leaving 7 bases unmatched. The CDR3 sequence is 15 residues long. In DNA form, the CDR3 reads TGTGCCAGCAGCTTACAGGGAGGACAGGGTTACGAGCAGTACTTC. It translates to CASSLQGGQGYEQYF.

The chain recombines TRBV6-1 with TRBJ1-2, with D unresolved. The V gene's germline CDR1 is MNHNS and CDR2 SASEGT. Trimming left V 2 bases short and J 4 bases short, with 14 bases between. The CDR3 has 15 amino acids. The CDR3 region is CASSERVALGYGYTF. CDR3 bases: TGTGCCAGCAGTGAACGGGTGGCACTAGGCTATGGCTACACCTTC.

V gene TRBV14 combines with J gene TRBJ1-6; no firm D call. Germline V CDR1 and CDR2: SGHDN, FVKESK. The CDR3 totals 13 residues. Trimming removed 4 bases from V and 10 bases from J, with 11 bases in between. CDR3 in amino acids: CASSLSGGSPLHF. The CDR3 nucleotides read TGTGCCAGCAGCCTGTCTGGAGGCTCACCCCTCCACTTT.

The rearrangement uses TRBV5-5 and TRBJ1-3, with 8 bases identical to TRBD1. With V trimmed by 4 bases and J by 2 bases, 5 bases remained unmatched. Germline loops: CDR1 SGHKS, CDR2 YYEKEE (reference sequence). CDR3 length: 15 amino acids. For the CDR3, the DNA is TGTGCCAGCAGCCCCGCAGGGGGCCCTGGAAACACCATATATTTT. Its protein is CASSPAGGPGNTIYF.

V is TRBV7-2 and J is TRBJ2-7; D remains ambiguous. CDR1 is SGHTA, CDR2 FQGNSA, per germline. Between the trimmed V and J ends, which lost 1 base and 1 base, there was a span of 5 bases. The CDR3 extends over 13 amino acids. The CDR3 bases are TGTGCCAGCAGCTTAGGTCCATCCTACGAGCAGTACTTC. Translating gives CASSLGPSYEQYF.

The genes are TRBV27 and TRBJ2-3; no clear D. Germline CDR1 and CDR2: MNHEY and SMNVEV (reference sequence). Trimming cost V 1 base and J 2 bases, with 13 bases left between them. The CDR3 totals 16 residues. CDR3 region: CASSLFPENPTDTQYF. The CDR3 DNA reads TGTGCCAGCAGTTTATTCCCGGAGAACCCCACAGATACGCAGTATTTT.

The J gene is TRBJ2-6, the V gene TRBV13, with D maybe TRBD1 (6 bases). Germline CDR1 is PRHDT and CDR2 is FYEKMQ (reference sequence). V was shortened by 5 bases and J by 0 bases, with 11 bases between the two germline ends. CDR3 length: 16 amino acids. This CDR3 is CASSLTGFSGANVLTF. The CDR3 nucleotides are TGTGCCAGCAGCCTTACAGGGTTCTCTGGGGCCAACGTCCTGACTTTC.

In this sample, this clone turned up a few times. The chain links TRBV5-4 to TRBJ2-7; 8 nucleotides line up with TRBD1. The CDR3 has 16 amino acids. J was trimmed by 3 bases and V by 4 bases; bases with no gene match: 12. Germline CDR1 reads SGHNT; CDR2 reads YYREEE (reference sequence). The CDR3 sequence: CASSPDRDRSFYEQYF. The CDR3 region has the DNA TGTGCCAGCAGCCCGGACAGGGACCGAAGTTTCTACGAGCAGTACTTC.

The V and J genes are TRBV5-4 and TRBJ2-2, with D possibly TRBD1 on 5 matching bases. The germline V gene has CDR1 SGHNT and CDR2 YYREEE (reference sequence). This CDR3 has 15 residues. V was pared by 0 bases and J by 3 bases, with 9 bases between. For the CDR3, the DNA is TGTGCCAGCAGCTTGGTCGCCAGGGACACCGGGGAGCTGTTTTTT. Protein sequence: CASSLVARDTGELFF. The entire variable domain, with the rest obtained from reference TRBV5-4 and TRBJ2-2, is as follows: ETGVTQSPTHLIKTRGQQVTLRCSSQSGHNTVSWYQQALGQGPQFIFQYYREEENGRGNFPPRFSGLQFPNYSSELNVNALELDDSALYLCASSLVARDTGELFFGEGSRLTVL.

CDR3 in DNA: TGTGCCAGCAGCACAACACCCTACACTGAAGCTTTCTTT. Residues: CASSTTPYTEAFF. The gene calls are TRBV7-3 and TRBJ1-1, with D uncertain. In germline, CDR1 is SGHTA, CDR2 FQGTGA. Trimming removed 5 bases from V and 3 bases from J, with 10 bases in between. This CDR3 has 13 amino acids.

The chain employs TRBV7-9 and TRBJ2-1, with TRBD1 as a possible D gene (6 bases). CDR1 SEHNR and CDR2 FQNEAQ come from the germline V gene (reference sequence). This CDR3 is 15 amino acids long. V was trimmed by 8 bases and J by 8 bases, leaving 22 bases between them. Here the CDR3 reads CASGLIGTNKHEQFF. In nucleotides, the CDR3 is TGTGCCAGCGGTTTAATCGGGACAAATAAGCATGAGCAGTTCTTC.

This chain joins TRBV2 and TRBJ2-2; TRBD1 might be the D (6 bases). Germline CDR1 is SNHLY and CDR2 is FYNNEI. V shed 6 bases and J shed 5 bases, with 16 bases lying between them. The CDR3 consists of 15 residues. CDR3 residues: CASRQGERGTGELFF. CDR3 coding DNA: TGTGCCAGCAGACAGGGAGAGAGGGGGACCGGGGAGCTGTTTTTT.

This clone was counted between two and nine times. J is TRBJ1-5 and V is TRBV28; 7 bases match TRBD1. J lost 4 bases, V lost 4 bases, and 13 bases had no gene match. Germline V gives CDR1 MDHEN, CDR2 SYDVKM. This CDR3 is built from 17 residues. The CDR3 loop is CASSSLKTTGDNQPQHF. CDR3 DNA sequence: TGTGCCAGCAGTTCCCTTAAGACCACAGGGGATAATCAGCCCCAGCATTTT.

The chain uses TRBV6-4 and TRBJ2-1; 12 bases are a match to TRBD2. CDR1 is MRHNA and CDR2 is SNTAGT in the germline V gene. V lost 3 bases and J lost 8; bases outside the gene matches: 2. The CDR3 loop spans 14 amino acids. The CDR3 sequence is CASSELAGGHEQFF. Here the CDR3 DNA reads TGTGCCAGCAGTGAACTAGCGGGAGGTCATGAGCAGTTCTTC.

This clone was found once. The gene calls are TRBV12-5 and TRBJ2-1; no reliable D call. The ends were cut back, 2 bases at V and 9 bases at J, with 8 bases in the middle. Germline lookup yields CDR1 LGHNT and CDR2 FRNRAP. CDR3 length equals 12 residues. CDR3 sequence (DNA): TGTGCTAGTGGTTTGTATTCGGGTGAGCAGTTCTTC. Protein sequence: CASGLYSGEQFF.

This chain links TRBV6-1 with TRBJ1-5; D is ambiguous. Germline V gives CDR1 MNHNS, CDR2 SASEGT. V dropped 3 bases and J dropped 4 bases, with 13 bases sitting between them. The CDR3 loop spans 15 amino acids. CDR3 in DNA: TGTGCCAGCAGTGACTCAAATACGGGTAATCAGCCCCAGCATTTT. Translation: CASSDSNTGNQPQHF.

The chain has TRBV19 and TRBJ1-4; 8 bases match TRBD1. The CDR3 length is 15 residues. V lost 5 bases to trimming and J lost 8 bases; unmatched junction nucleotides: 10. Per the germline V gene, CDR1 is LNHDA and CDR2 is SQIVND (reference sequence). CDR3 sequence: CASSSQGARGEKLFF. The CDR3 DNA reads TGTGCCAGTAGTTCTCAGGGGGCCCGCGGGGAAAAACTGTTTTTT.

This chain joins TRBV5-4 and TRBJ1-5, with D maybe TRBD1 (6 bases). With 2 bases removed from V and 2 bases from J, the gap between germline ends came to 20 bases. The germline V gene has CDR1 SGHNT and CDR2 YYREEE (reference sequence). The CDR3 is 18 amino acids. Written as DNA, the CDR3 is TGTGCCAGCAGCTTCCCCGAACCTGACAGGCGGGGCAATCAGCCCCAGCATTTT. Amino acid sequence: CASSFPEPDRRGNQPQHF. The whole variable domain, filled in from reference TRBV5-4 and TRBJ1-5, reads ETGVTQSPTHLIKTRGQQVTLRCSSQSGHNTVSWYQQALGQGPQFIFQYYREEENGRGNFPPRFSGLQFPNYSSELNVNALELDDSALYLCASSFPEPDRRGNQPQHFGDGTRLSIL.

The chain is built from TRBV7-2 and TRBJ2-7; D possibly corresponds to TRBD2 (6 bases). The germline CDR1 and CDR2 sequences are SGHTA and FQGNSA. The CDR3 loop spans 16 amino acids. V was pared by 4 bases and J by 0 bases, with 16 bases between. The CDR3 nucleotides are TGTGCCAGCAGCTCCCCGGCGGGACGGAACTCCTACGAGCAGTACTTC. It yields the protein CASSSPAGRNSYEQYF.

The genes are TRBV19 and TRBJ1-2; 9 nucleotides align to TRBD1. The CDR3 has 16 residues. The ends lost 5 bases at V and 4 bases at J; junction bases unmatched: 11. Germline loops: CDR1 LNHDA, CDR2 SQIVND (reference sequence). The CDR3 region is CASSAPPGQGGYGYTF. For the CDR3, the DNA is TGTGCCAGTAGTGCCCCACCGGGACAGGGTGGCTATGGCTACACCTTC.

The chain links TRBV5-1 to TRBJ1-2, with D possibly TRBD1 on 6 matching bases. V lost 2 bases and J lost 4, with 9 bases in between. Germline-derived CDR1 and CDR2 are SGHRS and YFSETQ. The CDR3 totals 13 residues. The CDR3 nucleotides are TGCGCCAGCAGCTTTCAGGGGACCTATGGCTACACCTTC. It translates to CASSFQGTYGYTF. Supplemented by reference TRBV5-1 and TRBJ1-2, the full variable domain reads KAGVTQTPRYLIKTRGQQVTLSCSPISGHRSVSWYQQTPGQGLQFLFEYFSETQRNKGNFPGRFSGRQFSNSRSEMNVSTLELGDSALYLCASSFQGTYGYTFGSGTRLTVV.

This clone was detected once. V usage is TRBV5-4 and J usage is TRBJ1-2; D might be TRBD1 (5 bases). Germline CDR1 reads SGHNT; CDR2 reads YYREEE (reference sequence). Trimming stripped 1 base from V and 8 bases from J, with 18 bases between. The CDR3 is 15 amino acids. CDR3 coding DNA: TGTGCCAGCAGCTTGTTGGAGGGGCGTTTGCGAGGCTACACCTTC. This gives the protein CASSLLEGRLRGYTF.

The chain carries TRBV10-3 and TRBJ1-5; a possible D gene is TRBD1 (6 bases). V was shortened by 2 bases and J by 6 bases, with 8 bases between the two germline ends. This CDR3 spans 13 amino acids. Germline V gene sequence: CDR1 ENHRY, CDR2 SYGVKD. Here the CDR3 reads CAISERGGQPQHF. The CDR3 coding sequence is TGTGCCATCAGTGAGAGAGGGGGTCAGCCCCAGCATTTT.